The next 27 T cell receptor beta chains were all read from a single sample in a study of shared clonotypes between healthy human individuals. Libraries were prepared by immunoSEQ multiplex PCR; TCRdb keeps only in-frame clonotypes and omits some of them. The table shows some 2,000,000 clones, with 95% occurring only once. Sequenced input: naive CD4+ T cells sorted from blood. Subset reported: CD45RA+ positively selected. All receptors derive from a man younger than 35 in good health.

J is TRBJ2-1 and V is TRBV28; D ambiguous. V was pared by 4 bases and J by 0 bases, with 13 bases between. The CDR3 has 16 amino acids. Germline CDR1 and CDR2: MDHEN and SYDVKM. CDR3 nucleotide sequence: TGTGCCAGCAGTTCCCTCGACCCTAGCTCCTACAATGAGCAGTTCTTC. It translates to CASSSLDPSSYNEQFF.

J is TRBJ2-7 and V is TRBV25-1, with D unresolved. CDR1 is MGHDK, CDR2 SYGVNS, per germline. V dropped 5 bases and J dropped 3 bases, with 5 bases sitting between them. This CDR3 region has 11 residues. This CDR3 is CASSFSYEQYF. For the CDR3, the DNA is TGTGCCAGCAGTTTCAGCTACGAGCAGTACTTC.

V usage is TRBV5-1 and J usage is TRBJ2-7; TRBD2 matches 14 bases. V dropped 7 bases and J dropped 1; count of bases not matched to a gene: 1. This CDR3 has 14 amino acids. In germline, CDR1 is SGHRS, CDR2 YFSETQ. CDR3 residues: CASGTSGSSYEQYF. The CDR3 DNA sequence: TGCGCCAGCGGGACTAGCGGGAGTTCCTACGAGCAGTACTTC.

This rearrangement joins TRBV4-1 to TRBJ1-2; TRBD1 matches at 10 bases. The germline gives CDR1 MGHRA, CDR2 YSYEKL. This CDR3 contains 15 residues. V gave up 4 bases and J gave up 7 bases; unmatched junction bases: 9. Here the CDR3 reads CASSRDRGGASGYTF. The CDR3, as DNA: TGCGCCAGCAGCCGGGACAGGGGTGGGGCGTCTGGCTACACCTTC.

The sample holds one count of this clone. The chain carries TRBV6-1 and TRBJ2-5; 11 positions match TRBD1. V shed 7 bases and J 4 bases; nucleotides not matched to a gene: 8. The V gene's germline CDR1 is MNHNS and CDR2 SASEGT. This CDR3 has 15 amino acids. The CDR3 nucleotides read TGTGCCAGCACCCTGATGGGGACAGGGGGAGAGACCCAGTACTTC. Protein: CASTLMGTGGETQYF.

As for this clone: The identical CDR3 is also encoded by other nucleotide sequences in the sample. As DNA, the CDR3 is TGTGCCAGCAGCGTAACCGGCACCGGGGAGCTGTTTTTT. Amino acids: CASSVTGTGELFF. The chain has TRBV9 and TRBJ2-2, with D unresolved. The CDR3 has 13 amino acids. V lost 1 base to trimming and J lost 4 bases, with 5 bases between them. The germline gives CDR1 SGDLS, CDR2 YYNGEE.

This chain joins TRBV7-9 and TRBJ1-6; no clear D. V dropped 5 bases and J dropped 8 bases, with 10 bases sitting between them. The CDR3 contains 13 residues. Per the germline V gene, CDR1 is SEHNR and CDR2 is FQNEAQ (reference sequence). CDR3 region: CASSQSADSPLHF. The CDR3 DNA reads as TGTGCCAGCAGCCAGTCCGCGGATTCACCCCTCCACTTT.

The chain recombines TRBV5-1 with TRBJ2-2; D is perhaps TRBD1 (6 bases). From germline, CDR1 is SGHRS and CDR2 YFSETQ. Trimming shortened V by 1 base and J by 3 bases, and 10 bases separated the two germline ends. This CDR3 is built from 15 residues. The CDR3 nucleotides are TGCGCCAGCAGCTTGACAGGGTCGGACACCGGGGAGCTGTTTTTT. It encodes CASSLTGSDTGELFF.

The chain recombines TRBV7-8 with TRBJ1-2; 8 positions agree with TRBD1. Germline CDR1 SGHVS, CDR2 FQNEAQ. This CDR3 has 13 amino acids. V was clipped by 2 bases and J by 7 bases; unmatched bases: 3. CDR3 nucleotides: TGTGCCAGCAGCTTATCAGGGGGCGGTGGCTACACCTTC. It is translated as CASSLSGGGGYTF.

The CDR3 spells CASTSGQNTGELFF. CDR3 coding DNA: TGTGCCAGCACTTCAGGACAGAACACCGGGGAGCTGTTTTTT. The chain is built from TRBV25-1 and TRBJ2-2, with a tentative D call TRBD1 (5 bases). This CDR3 region has 14 residues. Germline V gene sequence: CDR1 MGHDK, CDR2 SYGVNS. Trimming removed 7 bases from V and 1 base from J, with 10 bases in between. The full variable domain, its missing parts supplied by reference TRBV25-1 and TRBJ2-2, is EADIYQTPRYLVIGTGKKITLECSQTMGHDKMYWYQQDPGMELHLIHYSYGVNSTEKGDLSSESTVSRIRTEHFPLTLESARPSHTSQYLCASTSGQNTGELFFGEGSRLTVL.

Details on this clone: Other DNA sequences in the same sample also yield this CDR3. The rearrangement links TRBV5-1 to TRBJ1-2, with TRBD1 identical over 9 bases. The CDR3 covers 14 residues. Unmatched junction bases numbered 5, after V lost 4 bases and J lost 4 bases. Germline V CDR1 and CDR2: SGHRS, YFSETQ. CDR3 coding DNA: TGCGCCAGCAGCGTGGGACAGGGTGCCTATGGCTACACCTTC. Translated: CASSVGQGAYGYTF.

Note on this clone: This clone may be a read error of a much larger clone one base away. The same CDR3 can be traced to other DNA sequences in this sample. This chain uses TRBV7-2 with TRBJ2-7, with D perhaps TRBD1 or TRBD2 (5 bases each). Germline V gene lookup returns CDR1 SGHTA and CDR2 FQGNSA. The V end lost 1 base, the J end lost 5 bases, and 6 bases lay between the germline ends. This CDR3 spans 12 amino acids. For the CDR3, the DNA is TGTGCCAGCAGCTTAGGAGGGGACGAGCAGTACTTC. Protein: CASSLGGDEQYF.

V is TRBV30 and J is TRBJ2-5, with TRBD2 matching 9 bases. Germline V CDR1 and CDR2: GTSNPN, SVGIG (reference sequence). J was trimmed by 3 bases and V by 2 bases; bases with no gene match: 10. This CDR3 has 16 residues. In nucleotides, the CDR3 is TGTGCCTGGAGTATGGGACTAGCTTTGGCTGAAGAGACCCAGTACTTC. This encodes CAWSMGLALAEETQYF.

With respect to this clone: Distinct nucleotide sequences in the sample also encode this CDR3. The chain is built from TRBV5-1 and TRBJ1-2, with unresolved D. Trimming left V 0 bases short and J 4 bases short, with 10 bases between. Germline values: CDR1 SGHRS, CDR2 YFSETQ. CDR3 length: 14 amino acids. The CDR3: CASSLEGQGYGYTF. The CDR3, as DNA: TGCGCCAGCAGCTTGGAGGGCCAAGGCTATGGCTACACCTTC. Filled out from reference TRBV5-1 and TRBJ1-2, the complete variable domain reads KAGVTQTPRYLIKTRGQQVTLSCSPISGHRSVSWYQQTPGQGLQFLFEYFSETQRNKGNFPGRFSGRQFSNSRSEMNVSTLELGDSALYLCASSLEGQGYGYTFGSGTRLTVV.

The chain combines TRBV7-2 with TRBJ2-1; tentative D call: TRBD1 (6 bases). V was trimmed by 0 bases and J by 5 bases, leaving 14 bases between them. Per germline, CDR1 SGHTA and CDR2 FQGNSA. This CDR3 has 16 residues. The DNA for the CDR3 is TGTGCCAGCAGCTTAGCGTCCGGACAGAACAACAATGAGCAGTTCTTC. This encodes CASSLASGQNNNEQFF.

The chain carries TRBV2 and TRBJ1-2; D gene uncertain. Trimming left V 8 bases short and J 5 bases short, with 18 bases between. The CDR3 has 14 residues. Germline V gene sequence: CDR1 SNHLY, CDR2 FYNNEI. CDR3 loop: CASDRFELGYGYTF. The CDR3 DNA follows: TGTGCCAGCGATCGATTCGAGCTTGGGTATGGCTACACCTTC.

The rearrangement joins TRBV28 to TRBJ2-7; D assignment may be TRBD1 or TRBD2 (5 bases each). Germline values: CDR1 MDHEN, CDR2 SYDVKM. The germline V and J ends were trimmed by 7 bases and 3 bases, with 16 bases remaining between them. This CDR3 is built from 14 residues. The CDR3 DNA sequence: TGTGCCAGCATCGGGACGGTCCTCCTCTACGAGCAGTACTTC. Translation gives CASIGTVLLYEQYF.

CDR3 nucleotides: TGTGCCAGCAGTTTACTAGCGGGAGGAGAGACCCAGTACTTC. Translation gives CASSLLAGGETQYF. This chain connects TRBV6-6 to TRBJ2-5; 12 nucleotides match TRBD2. Germline V gives CDR1 MNHNY, CDR2 SVGAGI (reference sequence). This CDR3 is built from 14 residues. The V gene end was trimmed by 4 bases and the J gene end by 4 bases; junction bases not matched to a gene: 1.

The chain recombines TRBV18 with TRBJ2-6; D is ambiguous. Per germline, CDR1 KGHSH and CDR2 LQKENI. With 3 bases removed from V and 2 bases from J, the gap between germline ends came to 26 bases. CDR3 length: 21 residues. The CDR3 protein is CASSPTTGKRLIPTGANVLTF. Here the CDR3 DNA reads TGTGCCAGCTCACCCACTACGGGCAAAAGACTGATACCTACTGGGGCCAACGTCCTGACTTTC.

With respect to this clone: In the same sample, other DNA sequences code for this CDR3. This sequence joins TRBV6-5 and TRBJ1-2, with TRBD1 matching over 10 bases. Germline V gene data show CDR1 as MNHEY and CDR2 as SVGAGI. V trimming: 6 bases; J trimming: 4 bases; junction bases outside the gene matches: 5. This CDR3 comprises 14 residues. CDR3 DNA: TGTGCCAGCAGACCCCGACAGGGGGCCTATGGCTACACCTTC. Translation: CASRPRQGAYGYTF.

This chain links TRBV2 with TRBJ1-2; possibly TRBD1 for D (6 bases). The CDR3 extends over 14 amino acids. Germline lookup yields CDR1 SNHLY and CDR2 FYNNEI. V was clipped by 4 bases and J by 5 bases, with 14 bases between them. The CDR3 DNA reads as TGTGCCAGCAGTGCCGGACAGTCGCTTTATGGCTACACCTTC. As protein: CASSAGQSLYGYTF.

This clone was counted a single time. This sequence joins TRBV5-1 and TRBJ1-4; tentative D call: TRBD1 (6 bases). The V end lost 0 bases, the J end lost 8 bases, and 11 bases lay between the germline ends. The germline V gene encodes CDR1 SGHRS and CDR2 YFSETQ. There are 14 residues in the CDR3. This CDR3 is CASSLEGVMEKLFF. DNA of the CDR3: TGCGCCAGCAGCTTGGAGGGGGTCATGGAAAAACTGTTTTTT. Looking up the rest from reference TRBV5-1 and TRBJ1-4 gives the full variable domain: KAGVTQTPRYLIKTRGQQVTLSCSPISGHRSVSWYQQTPGQGLQFLFEYFSETQRNKGNFPGRFSGRQFSNSRSEMNVSTLELGDSALYLCASSLEGVMEKLFFGSGTQLSVL.

The rearrangement uses TRBV28 and TRBJ2-2; 7 bases are a match to TRBD1. CDR3 length: 16 amino acids. V was pared by 6 bases and J by 6 bases, with 13 bases of the junction left unmatched. The germline CDR1 and CDR2 sequences are MDHEN and SYDVKM. In nucleotides, the CDR3 is TGTGCCAGCAGCGGACAGGCTCTTGGATCATCCGGGGAGCTGTTTTTT. This gives the protein CASSGQALGSSGELFF.

The V call is TRBV6-5, the J call TRBJ1-2; tentatively, D is TRBD1 (5 bases). The CDR3 length is 13 residues. The ends were cut back, 1 base at V and 8 bases at J, with 11 bases in the middle. CDR1 is MNHEY and CDR2 is SVGAGI in the germline V gene. The CDR3 spells CASSYWRRGGYTF. In DNA form, the CDR3 reads TGTGCCAGCAGTTACTGGCGTCGGGGGGGCTACACCTTC.

For this clone: The sample contains more than one DNA sequence encoding this CDR3. The chain links TRBV19 to TRBJ2-5; D remains ambiguous. Trimming took off 3 bases at V and 4 bases at J, with 6 bases between the two ends. CDR1 LNHDA and CDR2 SQIVND come from the germline V gene (reference sequence). CDR3 size: 12 residues. The CDR3 protein is CASSIQGETQYF. As DNA, the CDR3 is TGTGCCAGTAGTATTCAAGGAGAGACCCAGTACTTC.

This chain uses TRBV5-1 with TRBJ2-1, with 11 positions matching TRBD1. Germline V gives CDR1 SGHRS, CDR2 YFSETQ. This CDR3 spans 16 amino acids. Trimming cost V 4 bases and J 6 bases; bases outside gene matches: 9. CDR3 residues: CASSLFPGTGGNEQFF. The DNA for the CDR3 is TGCGCCAGCAGCCTGTTTCCGGGGACAGGGGGCAATGAGCAGTTCTTC.

The gene calls are TRBV4-1 and TRBJ2-1; 9 bases are shared with TRBD2. J was trimmed by 0 bases and V by 1 base; bases with no gene match: 7. The V gene's germline CDR1 is MGHRA and CDR2 YSYEKL. This CDR3 contains 18 residues. CDR3 nucleotides: TGCGCCAGCAGCCAAGGCGTTAGCGGGGGTCGCTCCTACAATGAGCAGTTCTTC. It translates to CASSQGVSGGRSYNEQFF.